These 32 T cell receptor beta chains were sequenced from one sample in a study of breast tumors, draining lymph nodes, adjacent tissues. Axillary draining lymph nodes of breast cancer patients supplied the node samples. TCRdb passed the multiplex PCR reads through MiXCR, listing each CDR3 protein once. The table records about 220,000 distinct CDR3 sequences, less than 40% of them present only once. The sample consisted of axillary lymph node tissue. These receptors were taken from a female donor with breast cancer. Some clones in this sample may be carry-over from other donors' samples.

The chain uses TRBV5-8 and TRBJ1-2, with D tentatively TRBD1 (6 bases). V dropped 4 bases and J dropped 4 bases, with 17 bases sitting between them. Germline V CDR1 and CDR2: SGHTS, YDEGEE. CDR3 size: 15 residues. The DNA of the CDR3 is TGTGCCAGCAGCCGCGCAGGGGTAGGAGTCTATGGCTACACCTTC. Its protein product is CASSRAGVGVYGYTF.

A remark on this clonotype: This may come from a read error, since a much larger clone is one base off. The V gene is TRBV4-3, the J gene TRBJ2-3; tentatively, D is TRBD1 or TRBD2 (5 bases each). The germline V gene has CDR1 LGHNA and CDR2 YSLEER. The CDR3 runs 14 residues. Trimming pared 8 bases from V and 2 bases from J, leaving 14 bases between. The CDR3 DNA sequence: TGCGCCAGCCATCAGGCAGGGACCACAGATACGCAGTATTTT. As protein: CASHQAGTTDTQYF.

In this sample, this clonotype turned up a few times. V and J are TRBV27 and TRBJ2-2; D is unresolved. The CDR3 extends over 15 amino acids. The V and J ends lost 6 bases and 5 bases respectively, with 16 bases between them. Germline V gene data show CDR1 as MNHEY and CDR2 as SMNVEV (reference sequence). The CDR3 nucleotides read TGTGCCAGCAGCTTTAATCCACGGCCGACCGGGGAGCTGTTTTTT. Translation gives CASSFNPRPTGELFF.

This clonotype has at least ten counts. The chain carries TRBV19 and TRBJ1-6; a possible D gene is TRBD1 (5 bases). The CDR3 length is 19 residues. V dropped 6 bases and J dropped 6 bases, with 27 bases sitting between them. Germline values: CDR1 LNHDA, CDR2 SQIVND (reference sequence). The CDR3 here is CASSELGRRRPGRNSPLHF. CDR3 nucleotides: TGTGCCAGTAGCGAGTTGGGACGCCGACGGCCGGGTCGTAATTCACCCCTCCACTTT.

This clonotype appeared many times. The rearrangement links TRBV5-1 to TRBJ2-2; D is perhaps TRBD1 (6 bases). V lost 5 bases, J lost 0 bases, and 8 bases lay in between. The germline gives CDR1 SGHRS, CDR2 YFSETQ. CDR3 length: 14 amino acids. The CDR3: CASRRGTNTGELFF. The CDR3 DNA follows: TGCGCCAGCAGGAGGGGGACGAACACCGGGGAGCTGTTTTTT.

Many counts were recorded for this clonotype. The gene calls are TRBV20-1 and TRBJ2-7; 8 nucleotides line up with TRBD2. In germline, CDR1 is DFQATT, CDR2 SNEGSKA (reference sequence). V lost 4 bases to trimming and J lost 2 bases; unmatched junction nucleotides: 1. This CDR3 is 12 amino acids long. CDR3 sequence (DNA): TGCAGTGCTAAGCGGGGGACCTACGAGCAGTACTTC. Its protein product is CSAKRGTYEQYF.

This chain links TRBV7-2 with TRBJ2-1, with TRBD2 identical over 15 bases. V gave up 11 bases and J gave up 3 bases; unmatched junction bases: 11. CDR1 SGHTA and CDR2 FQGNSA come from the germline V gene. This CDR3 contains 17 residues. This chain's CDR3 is CAWSRTSGRVGYNEQFF. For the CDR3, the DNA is TGTGCCTGGAGCCGGACTAGCGGGAGGGTTGGCTACAATGAGCAGTTCTTC.

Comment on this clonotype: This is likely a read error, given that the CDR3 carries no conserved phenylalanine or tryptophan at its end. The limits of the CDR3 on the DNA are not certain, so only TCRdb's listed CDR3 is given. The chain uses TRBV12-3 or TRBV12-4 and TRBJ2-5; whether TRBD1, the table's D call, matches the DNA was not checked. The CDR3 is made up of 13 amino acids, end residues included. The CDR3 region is CASGTVHGYTFGS.

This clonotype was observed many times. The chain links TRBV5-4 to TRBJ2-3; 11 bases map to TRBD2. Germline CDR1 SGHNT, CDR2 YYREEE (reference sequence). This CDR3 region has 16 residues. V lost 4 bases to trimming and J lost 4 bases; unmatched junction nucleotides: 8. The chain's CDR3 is CASSRASGRTADTQYF. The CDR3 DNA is TGTGCCAGCAGCCGCGCTAGCGGGAGGACTGCAGATACGCAGTATTTT.

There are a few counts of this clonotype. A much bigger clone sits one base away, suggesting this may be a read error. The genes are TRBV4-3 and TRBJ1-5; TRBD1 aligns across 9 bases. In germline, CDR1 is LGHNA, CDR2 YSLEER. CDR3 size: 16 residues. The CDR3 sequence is CASSQDLGQGNRPQHF. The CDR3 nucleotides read TGCGCCAGCAGCCAAGATCTGGGACAGGGAAATCGGCCCCAGCATTTT.

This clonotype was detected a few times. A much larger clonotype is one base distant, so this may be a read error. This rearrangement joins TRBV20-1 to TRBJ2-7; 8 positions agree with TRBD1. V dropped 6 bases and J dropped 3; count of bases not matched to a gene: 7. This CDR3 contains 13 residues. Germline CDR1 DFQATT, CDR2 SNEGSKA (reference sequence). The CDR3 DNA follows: TGCAGTGCGGGCACAGGGGGAGTCTACGAGCAGTACTTC. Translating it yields CSAGTGGVYEQYF.

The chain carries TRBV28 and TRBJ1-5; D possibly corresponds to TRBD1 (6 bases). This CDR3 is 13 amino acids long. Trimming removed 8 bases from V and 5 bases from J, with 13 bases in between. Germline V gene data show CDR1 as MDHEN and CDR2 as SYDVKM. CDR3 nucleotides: TGTGCCAGCCTACAGGGTCAGGATCAGCCCCAGCATTTT. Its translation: CASLQGQDQPQHF.

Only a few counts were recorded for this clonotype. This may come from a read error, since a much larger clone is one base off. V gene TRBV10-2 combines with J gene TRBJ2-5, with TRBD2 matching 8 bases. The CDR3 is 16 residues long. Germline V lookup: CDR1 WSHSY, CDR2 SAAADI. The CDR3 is CAGSEWAGGPWETQYF. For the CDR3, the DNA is TGCGCCGGCAGTGAGTGGGCGGGGGGACCCTGGGAGACCCAGTACTTC.

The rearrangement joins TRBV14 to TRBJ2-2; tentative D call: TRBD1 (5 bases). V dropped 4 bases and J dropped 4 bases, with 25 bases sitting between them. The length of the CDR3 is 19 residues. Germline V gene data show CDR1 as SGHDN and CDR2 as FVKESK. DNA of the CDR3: TGTGCCAGCAGCCCCCTGAGTTCAGGGCCGTTCTCCACCACCGGGGAGCTGTTTTTT. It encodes CASSPLSSGPFSTTGELFF.

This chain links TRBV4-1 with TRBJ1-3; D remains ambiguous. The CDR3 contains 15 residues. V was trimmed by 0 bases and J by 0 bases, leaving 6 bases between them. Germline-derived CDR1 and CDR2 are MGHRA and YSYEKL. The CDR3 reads CASSQEGISGNTIYF. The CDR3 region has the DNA TGCGCCAGCAGCCAAGAGGGTATCTCTGGAAACACCATATATTTT.

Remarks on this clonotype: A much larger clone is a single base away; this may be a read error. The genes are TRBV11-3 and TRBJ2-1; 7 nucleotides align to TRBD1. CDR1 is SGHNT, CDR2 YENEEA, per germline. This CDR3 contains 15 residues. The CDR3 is CANSLDGTDDNEQFF. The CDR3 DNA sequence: TGTGCCAACAGCTTAGACGGGACAGACGACAATGAGCAGTTCTTC.

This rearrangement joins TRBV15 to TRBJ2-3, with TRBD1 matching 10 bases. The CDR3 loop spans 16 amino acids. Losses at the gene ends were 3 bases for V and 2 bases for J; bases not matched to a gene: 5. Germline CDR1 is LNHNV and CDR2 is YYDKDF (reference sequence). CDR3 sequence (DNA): TGTGCCACCAGCAGCCCGGGACAGGGGTACACAGATACGCAGTATTTT. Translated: CATSSPGQGYTDTQYF.

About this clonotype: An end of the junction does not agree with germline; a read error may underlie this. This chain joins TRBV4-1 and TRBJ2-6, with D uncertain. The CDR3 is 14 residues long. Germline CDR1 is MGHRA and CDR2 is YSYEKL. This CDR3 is CASRQEAGANVLTF. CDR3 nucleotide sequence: TGCGCCAGCCGCCAAGAGGCTGGGGCCAACGTCCTGACTTTC.

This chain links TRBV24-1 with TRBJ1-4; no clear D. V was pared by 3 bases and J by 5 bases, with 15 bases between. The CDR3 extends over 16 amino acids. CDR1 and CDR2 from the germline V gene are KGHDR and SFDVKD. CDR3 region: CATSDAVLSYNEKLFF. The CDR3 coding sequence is TGTGCCACCAGTGATGCCGTCTTGTCCTACAATGAAAAACTGTTTTTT.

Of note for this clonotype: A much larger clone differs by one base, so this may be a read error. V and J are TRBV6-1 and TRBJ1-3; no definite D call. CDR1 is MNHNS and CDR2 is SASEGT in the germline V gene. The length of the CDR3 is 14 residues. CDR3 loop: CASSVSDAGNAIYF. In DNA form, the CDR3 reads TGTGCCAGCAGTGTTAGCGACGCTGGAAACGCCATATATTTT.

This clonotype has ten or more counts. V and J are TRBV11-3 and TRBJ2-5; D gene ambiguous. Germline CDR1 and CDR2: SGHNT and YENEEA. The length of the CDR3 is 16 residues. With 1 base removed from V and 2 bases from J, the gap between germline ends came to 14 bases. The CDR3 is CASSLGQAPPQETQYF. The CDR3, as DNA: TGTGCCAGCAGCTTAGGGCAGGCCCCTCCACAAGAGACCCAGTACTTC.

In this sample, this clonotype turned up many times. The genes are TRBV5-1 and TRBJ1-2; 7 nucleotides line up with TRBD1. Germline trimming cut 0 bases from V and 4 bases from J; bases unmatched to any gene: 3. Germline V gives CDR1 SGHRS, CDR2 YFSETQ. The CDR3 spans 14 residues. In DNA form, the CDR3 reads TGCGCCAGCAGCTTGGGACAGGGCGTCTATGGCTACACCTTC. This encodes CASSLGQGVYGYTF.

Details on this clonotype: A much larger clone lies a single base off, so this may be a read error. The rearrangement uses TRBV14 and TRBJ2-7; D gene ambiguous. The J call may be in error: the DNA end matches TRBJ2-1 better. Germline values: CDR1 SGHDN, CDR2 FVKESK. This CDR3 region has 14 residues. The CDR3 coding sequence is TGTGCCAGCAGCATAATCGACAATTACTACGAGCAGTTCTTC. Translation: CASSIIDNYYEQFF.

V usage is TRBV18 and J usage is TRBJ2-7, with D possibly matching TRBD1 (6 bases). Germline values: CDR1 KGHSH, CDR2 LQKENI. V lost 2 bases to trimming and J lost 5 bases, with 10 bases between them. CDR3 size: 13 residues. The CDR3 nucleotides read TGTGCCAGCTCACCAAACAGGGACCACGAGCAGTACTTC. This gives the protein CASSPNRDHEQYF.

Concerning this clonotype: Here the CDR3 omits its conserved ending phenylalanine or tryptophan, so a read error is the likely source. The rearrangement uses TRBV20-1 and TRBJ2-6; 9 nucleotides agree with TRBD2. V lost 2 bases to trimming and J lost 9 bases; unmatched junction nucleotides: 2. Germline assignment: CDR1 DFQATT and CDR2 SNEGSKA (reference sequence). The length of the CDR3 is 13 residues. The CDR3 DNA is TGCAGTGCTAGACCAGCGGGAGGCAACGTCCTGACTTAC. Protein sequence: CSARPAGGNVLTY.

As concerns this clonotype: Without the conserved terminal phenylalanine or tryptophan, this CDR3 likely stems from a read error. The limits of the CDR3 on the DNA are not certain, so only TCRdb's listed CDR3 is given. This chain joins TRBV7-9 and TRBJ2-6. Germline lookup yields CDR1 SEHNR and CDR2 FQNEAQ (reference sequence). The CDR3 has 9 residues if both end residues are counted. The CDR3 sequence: CASTPLGTS.

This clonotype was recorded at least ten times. CDR3 sequence (DNA): TGCGCCAGCAGAGCCGACGGATATAGCAATCAGCCCCAGCATTTT. This sequence encodes CASRADGYSNQPQHF. The gene calls are TRBV5-1 and TRBJ1-5; D is unclear. Trimming pared 5 bases from V and 0 bases from J, leaving 12 bases between. The V gene's germline CDR1 is SGHRS and CDR2 YFSETQ. This CDR3 is 15 amino acids long.

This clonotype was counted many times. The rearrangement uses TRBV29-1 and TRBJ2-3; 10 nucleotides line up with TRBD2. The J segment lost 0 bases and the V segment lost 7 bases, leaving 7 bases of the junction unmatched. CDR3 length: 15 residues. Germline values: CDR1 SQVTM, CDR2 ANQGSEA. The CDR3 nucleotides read TGCAGCGCCTCTAGCGGGAGAAGAAGCACAGATACGCAGTATTTT. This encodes CSASSGRRSTDTQYF.

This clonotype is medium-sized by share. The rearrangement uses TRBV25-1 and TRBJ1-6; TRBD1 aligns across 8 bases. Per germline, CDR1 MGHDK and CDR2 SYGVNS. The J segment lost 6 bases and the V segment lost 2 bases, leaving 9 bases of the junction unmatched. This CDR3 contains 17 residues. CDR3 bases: TGTGCCAGCAGTGAAATTAACAGGGGGAGTTCTAATTCACCCCTCCACTTT. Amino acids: CASSEINRGSSNSPLHF.

CDR3 in DNA: TGTGCCAGCAGATTTAGGGGGGCCACAATCGGGGAGACCCAGTACTTC. This sequence encodes CASRFRGATIGETQYF. This sequence joins TRBV11-2 and TRBJ2-5; D is tentatively TRBD1 or TRBD2 (6 bases each). With 6 bases removed from V and 5 bases from J, the gap between germline ends came to 22 bases. The CDR3 has 16 amino acids. Looked up from germline, CDR1 is SGHAT and CDR2 is FQNNGV.

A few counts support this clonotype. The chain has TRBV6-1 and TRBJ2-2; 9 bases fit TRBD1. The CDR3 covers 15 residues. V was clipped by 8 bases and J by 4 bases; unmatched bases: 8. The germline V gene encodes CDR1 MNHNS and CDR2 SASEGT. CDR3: CASPGQGWGTGELFF. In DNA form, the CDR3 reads TGTGCCAGCCCGGGACAGGGTTGGGGCACCGGGGAGCTGTTTTTT.

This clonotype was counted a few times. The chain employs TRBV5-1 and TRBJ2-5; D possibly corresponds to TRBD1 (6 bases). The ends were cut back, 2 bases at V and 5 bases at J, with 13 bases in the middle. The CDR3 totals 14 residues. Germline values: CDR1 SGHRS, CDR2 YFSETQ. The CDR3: CASSLGRGKETQYF. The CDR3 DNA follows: TGCGCCAGCAGCTTAGGCAGGGGTAAGGAGACCCAGTACTTC.